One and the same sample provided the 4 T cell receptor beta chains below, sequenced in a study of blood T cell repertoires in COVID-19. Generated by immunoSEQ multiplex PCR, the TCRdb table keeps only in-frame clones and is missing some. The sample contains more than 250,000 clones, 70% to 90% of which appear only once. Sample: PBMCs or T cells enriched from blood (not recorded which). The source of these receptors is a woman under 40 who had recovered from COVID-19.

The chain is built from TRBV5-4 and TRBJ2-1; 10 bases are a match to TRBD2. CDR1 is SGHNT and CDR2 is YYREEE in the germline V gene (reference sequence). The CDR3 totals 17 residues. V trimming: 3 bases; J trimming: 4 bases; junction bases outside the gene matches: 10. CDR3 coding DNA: TGTGCCAGCAGCTCAGGAGTAGCGGGGGGACGATACAATGAGCAGTTCTTC. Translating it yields CASSSGVAGGRYNEQFF. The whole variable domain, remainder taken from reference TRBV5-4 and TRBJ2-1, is ETGVTQSPTHLIKTRGQQVTLRCSSQSGHNTVSWYQQALGQGPQFIFQYYREEENGRGNFPPRFSGLQFPNYSSELNVNALELDDSALYLCASSSGVAGGRYNEQFFGPGTRLTVL.

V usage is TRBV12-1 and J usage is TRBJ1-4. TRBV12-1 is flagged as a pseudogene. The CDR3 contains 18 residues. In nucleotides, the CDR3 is TGTGCCAGCAGCCTCCACCGATCGAGCTATTCAACTAATGAAAAACTGTTTTTT. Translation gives CASSLHRSSYSTNEKLFF.

CDR3 in amino acids: CASSSEKGGTGELFF. CDR3 sequence (DNA): TGTGCCAGCAGCTCGGAAAAGGGAGGCACCGGGGAGCTGTTTTTT. The V gene is TRBV5-4, the J gene TRBJ2-2; possible D gene TRBD2, 6 bases. This CDR3 is 15 amino acids long. Germline CDR1 SGHNT, CDR2 YYREEE (reference sequence). V was trimmed by 3 bases and J by 4 bases, leaving 13 bases between them.

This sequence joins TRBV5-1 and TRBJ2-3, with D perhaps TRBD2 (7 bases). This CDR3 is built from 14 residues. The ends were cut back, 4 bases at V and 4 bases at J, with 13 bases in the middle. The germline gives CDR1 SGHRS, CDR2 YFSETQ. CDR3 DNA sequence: TGCGCCAGCAGCAGGGAGGGGGGGGCAGATACGCAGTATTTT. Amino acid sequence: CASSREGGADTQYF.